The following is a T cell receptor beta chain sequence with its context. As yet, its antigen is unknown. The sample comes from a study of cytomegalovirus exposure and HLA in healthy donors. Across the whole study: A preliminary data release comprised roughly 80 million unique TCRs obtained from HLA-typed donors. Overall study findings and caveats: A missense DCLRE1C variant was associated with V- and J-gene trimming of TCR beta chains in a later analysis, and an independent cohort replicated the association. A later analysis associated under 20,000 TCR beta sequences with HLA alleles at a 0.05 false discovery rate.

Healthy bone marrow donors made up the donors. Germline V gene sequence: CDR1 MNHEY, CDR2 SMNVEV (reference sequence). Germline trimming cut 3 bases from V and 7 bases from J; bases unmatched to any gene: 10. The length of the CDR3 is 16 residues. 13 Jbeta primers and 60 Vbeta primers were used for the PCR. Sequencing used immunoSEQ multiplex PCR; TCRdb keeps in-frame clones, though not all of them. The table includes approximately 170,000 clones, around 63% detected once. The chain recombines TRBV27 with TRBJ2-1; TRBD2 matches at 9 bases. This sequence was found in a woman aged 18 to 35 in good health and CMV-seropositive. Input material: PBMCs. DNA of the CDR3: TGTGCCAGCAGTTTGACGGCGGGGGGGCCCGCGAATGAGCAGTTCTTC. Translating gives CASSLTAGGPANEQFF.